This record covers a single TCR beta chain. This sample was taken from a study of shared clonotypes between healthy human individuals. In the original analysis: ImmunoSEQ output held junction-only sequences without quality scores, so filtering differed. Produced via immunoSEQ multiplex PCR; TCRdb's table is partial and in-frame only. That table supplies the V and J calls and clone size; D and trimming were determined from the DNA. The sample contains about 2 million clones, 85% to 95% of which appear only once. Sequences were obtained from naive CD4+ T cells sorted from blood. Regarding subset: CD45RA+ positively selected. This sequence was found in a young man in good health.

The CDR3 bases are TGTGCCAGCAGCTTTGGCAGGGACCGCGAGCAGTACTTC. It is translated as CASSFGRDREQYF. The V call is TRBV7-2, the J call TRBJ2-7; perhaps D is TRBD1 or TRBD2 (5 bases each). CDR1 and CDR2 (germline): SGHTA, FQGNSA. V shed 3 bases and J shed 6 bases, with 12 bases lying between them. The CDR3 has 13 amino acids.